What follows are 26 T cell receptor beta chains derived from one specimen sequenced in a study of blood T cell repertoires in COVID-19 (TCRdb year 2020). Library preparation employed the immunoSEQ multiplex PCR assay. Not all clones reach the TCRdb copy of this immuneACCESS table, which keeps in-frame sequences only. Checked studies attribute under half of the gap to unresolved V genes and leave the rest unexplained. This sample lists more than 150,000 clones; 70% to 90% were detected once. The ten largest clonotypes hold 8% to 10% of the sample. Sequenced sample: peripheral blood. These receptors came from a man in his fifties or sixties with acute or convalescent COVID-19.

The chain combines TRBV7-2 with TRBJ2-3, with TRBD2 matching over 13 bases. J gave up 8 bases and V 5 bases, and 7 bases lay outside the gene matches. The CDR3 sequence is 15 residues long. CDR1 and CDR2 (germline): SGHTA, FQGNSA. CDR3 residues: CASSPGTSGASTQYF. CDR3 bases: TGTGCCAGCAGCCCTGGGACTAGCGGGGCTTCTACGCAGTATTTT. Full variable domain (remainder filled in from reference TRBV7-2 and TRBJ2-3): GAGVSQSPSNKVTEKGKDVELRCDPISGHTALYWYRQSLGQGLEFLIYFQGNSAPDKSGLPSDRFSAERTGGSVSTLTIQRTQQEDSAVYLCASSPGTSGASTQYFGPGTRLTVL.

The CDR3 here is CASSWTVSGANVLTF. The CDR3 DNA sequence: TGTGCCAGCAGTTGGACAGTATCTGGGGCCAACGTCCTGACTTTC. This sequence joins TRBV28 and TRBJ2-6; D is perhaps TRBD1 (6 bases). Per germline, CDR1 MDHEN and CDR2 SYDVKM. The CDR3 covers 15 residues. V dropped 4 bases and J dropped 1 base, with 8 bases sitting between them.

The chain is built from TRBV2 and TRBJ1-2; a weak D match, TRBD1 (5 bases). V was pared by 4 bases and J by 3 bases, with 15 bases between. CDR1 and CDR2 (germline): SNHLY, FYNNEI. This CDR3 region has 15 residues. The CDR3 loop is CASSAPLDSHYGYTF. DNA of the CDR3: TGTGCCAGCAGTGCGCCTCTCGACAGCCACTATGGCTACACCTTC.

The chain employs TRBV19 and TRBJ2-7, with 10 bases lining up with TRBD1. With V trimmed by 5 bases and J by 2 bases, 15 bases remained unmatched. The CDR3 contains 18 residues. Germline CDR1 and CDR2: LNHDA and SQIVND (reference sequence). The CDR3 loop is CASSFEIVRQGAPYEQYF. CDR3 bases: TGTGCCAGTAGTTTTGAAATTGTAAGACAGGGGGCTCCCTACGAGCAGTACTTC.

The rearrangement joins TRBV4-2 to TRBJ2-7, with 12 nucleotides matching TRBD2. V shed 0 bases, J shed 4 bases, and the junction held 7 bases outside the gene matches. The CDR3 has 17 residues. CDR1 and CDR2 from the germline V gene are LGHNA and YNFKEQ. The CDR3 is CASSQDLRLAGEYEQYF. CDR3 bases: TGTGCCAGCAGCCAAGATCTCAGACTAGCGGGAGAGTACGAGCAGTACTTC.

The CDR3 DNA is TGTGCCAGCAGTCCTCCGGGACAGGGGGCGCGTGAGCAGTACTTC. It yields the protein CASSPPGQGAREQYF. J is TRBJ2-7 and V is TRBV28; 12 bases are shared with TRBD1. V lost 5 bases to trimming and J lost 7 bases; unmatched junction nucleotides: 9. The germline V gene encodes CDR1 MDHEN and CDR2 SYDVKM. CDR3 length: 15 residues.

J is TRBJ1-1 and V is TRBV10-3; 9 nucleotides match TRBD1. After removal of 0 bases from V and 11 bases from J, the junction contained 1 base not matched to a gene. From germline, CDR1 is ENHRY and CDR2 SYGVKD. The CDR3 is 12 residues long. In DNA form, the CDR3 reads TGTGCCATCAGTGAGTCCGACAGGGGGGCTTTCTTT. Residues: CAISESDRGAFF.

CDR3 loop: CASYSSKAGLYEQYF. CDR3 coding DNA: TGTGCCAGCTATTCCTCTAAAGCGGGGCTCTACGAGCAGTACTTC. This rearrangement joins TRBV6-5 to TRBJ2-7, with 7 bases lining up with TRBD2. This CDR3 is built from 15 residues. The ends lost 8 bases at V and 3 bases at J; junction bases unmatched: 13. From germline, CDR1 is MNHEY and CDR2 SVGAGI.

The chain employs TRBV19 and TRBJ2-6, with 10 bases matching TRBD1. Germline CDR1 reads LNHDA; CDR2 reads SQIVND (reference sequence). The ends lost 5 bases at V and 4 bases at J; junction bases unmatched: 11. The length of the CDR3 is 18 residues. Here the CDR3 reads CASSSRLGTGAGANVLTF. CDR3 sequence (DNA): TGTGCCAGTAGTTCCCGATTAGGGACAGGGGCCGGGGCCAACGTCCTGACTTTC.

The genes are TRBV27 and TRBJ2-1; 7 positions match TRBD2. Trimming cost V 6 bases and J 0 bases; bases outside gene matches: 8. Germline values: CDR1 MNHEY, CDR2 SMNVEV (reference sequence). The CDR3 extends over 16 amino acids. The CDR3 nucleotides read TGTGCCAGCAGGACTCAGGGCGGGGGCTCCTACAATGAGCAGTTCTTC. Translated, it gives CASRTQGGGSYNEQFF.

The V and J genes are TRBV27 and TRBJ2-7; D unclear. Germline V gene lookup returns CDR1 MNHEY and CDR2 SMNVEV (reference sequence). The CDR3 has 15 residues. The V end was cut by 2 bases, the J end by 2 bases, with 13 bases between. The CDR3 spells CASSLGGTKAYEQYF. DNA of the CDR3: TGTGCCAGCAGTTTAGGCGGTACTAAGGCCTACGAGCAGTACTTC.

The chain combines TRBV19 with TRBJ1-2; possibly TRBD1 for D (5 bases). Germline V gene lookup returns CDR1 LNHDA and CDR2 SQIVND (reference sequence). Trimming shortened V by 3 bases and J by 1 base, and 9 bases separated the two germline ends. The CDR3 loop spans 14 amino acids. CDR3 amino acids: CASSITTVNYGYTF. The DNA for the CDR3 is TGTGCCAGTAGTATTACGACAGTTAACTATGGCTACACCTTC.

The CDR3 protein is CATSRDRGTGEVYGYTF. CDR3 bases: TGTGCCACCAGCAGAGATCGGGGGACAGGGGAGGTCTATGGCTACACCTTC. The V gene is TRBV15, the J gene TRBJ1-2; TRBD1 matches at 10 bases. V shed 0 bases and J 4 bases; nucleotides not matched to a gene: 8. In germline, CDR1 is LNHNV, CDR2 YYDKDF (reference sequence). The CDR3 is made up of 17 amino acids.

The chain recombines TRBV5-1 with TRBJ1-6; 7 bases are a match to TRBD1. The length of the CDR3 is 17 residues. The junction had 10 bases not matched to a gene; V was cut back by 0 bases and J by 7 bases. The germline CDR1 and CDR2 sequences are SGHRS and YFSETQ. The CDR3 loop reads CASSLGGGAIANSPLHF. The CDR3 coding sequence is TGCGCCAGCAGCTTGGGAGGGGGCGCCATAGCCAATTCACCCCTCCACTTT.

CDR3 nucleotides: TGTGCCAGCAGCGACAGGGGTGAGCAGTTCTTC. Amino acids: CASSDRGEQFF. The rearrangement joins TRBV6-6 to TRBJ2-1, with TRBD1 matching over 8 bases. After removal of 6 bases from V and 9 bases from J, the junction contained 1 base not matched to a gene. The CDR3 extends over 11 amino acids. Germline V gives CDR1 MNHNY, CDR2 SVGAGI (reference sequence).

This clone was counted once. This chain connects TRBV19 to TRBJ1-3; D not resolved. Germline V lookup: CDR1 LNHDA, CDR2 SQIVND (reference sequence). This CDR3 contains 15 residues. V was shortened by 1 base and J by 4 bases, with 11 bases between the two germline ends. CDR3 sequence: CASSIGGPAGNTIYF. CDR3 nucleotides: TGTGCCAGTAGTATAGGTGGCCCTGCCGGAAACACCATATATTTT.

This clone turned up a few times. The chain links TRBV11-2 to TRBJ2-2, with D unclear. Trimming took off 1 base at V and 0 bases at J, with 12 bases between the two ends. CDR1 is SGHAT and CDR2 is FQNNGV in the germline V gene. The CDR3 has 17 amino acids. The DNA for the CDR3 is TGTGCCAGCAGCTTAGTGCTGAGATCCGCGAACACCGGGGAGCTGTTTTTT. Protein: CASSLVLRSANTGELFF.

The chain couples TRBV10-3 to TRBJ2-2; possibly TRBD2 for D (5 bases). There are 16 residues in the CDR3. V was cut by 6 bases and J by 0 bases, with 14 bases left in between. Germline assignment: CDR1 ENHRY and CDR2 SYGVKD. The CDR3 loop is CAIRGAVPANTGELFF. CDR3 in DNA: TGTGCCATCAGAGGAGCGGTCCCCGCGAACACCGGGGAGCTGTTTTTT.

The CDR3 nucleotides are TGTGCCAGCAGCCCGGGAGCATTAGCGGTATGGGACATATATTTT. It is translated as CASSPGALAVWDIYF. The rearrangement joins TRBV9 to TRBJ1-3; D is undetermined. The CDR3 is 15 amino acids. The ends were cut back, 4 bases at V and 12 bases at J, with 23 bases in the middle. Germline V gene lookup returns CDR1 SGDLS and CDR2 YYNGEE.

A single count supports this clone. The CDR3 loop is CASSLGGRGTYGELFF. The CDR3 DNA is TGTGCCAGCAGCTTGGGTGGGAGGGGAACCTACGGGGAGCTGTTTTTT. The chain recombines TRBV5-4 with TRBJ2-2; 7 bases fit TRBD2. Germline V gene sequence: CDR1 SGHNT, CDR2 YYREEE (reference sequence). This CDR3 contains 16 residues. V lost 0 bases to trimming and J lost 7 bases; unmatched junction nucleotides: 9.

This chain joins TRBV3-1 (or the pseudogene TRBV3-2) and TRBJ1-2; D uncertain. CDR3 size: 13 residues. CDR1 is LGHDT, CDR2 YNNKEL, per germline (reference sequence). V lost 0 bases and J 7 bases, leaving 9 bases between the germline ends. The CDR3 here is CASSQERVRGYTF. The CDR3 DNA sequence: TGTGCCAGCAGCCAAGAGAGGGTCCGTGGCTACACCTTC.

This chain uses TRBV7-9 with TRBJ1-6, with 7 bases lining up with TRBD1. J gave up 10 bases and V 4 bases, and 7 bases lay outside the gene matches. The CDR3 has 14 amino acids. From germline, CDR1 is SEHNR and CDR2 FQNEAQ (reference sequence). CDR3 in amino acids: CASSSRGSGSPLHF. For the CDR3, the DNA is TGTGCCAGCAGCTCCAGGGGGTCCGGGTCACCCCTCCACTTT.

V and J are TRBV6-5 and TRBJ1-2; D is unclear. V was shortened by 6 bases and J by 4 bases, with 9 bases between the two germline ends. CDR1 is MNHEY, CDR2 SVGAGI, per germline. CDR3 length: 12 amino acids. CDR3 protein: CASSFKAYGYTF. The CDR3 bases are TGTGCCAGCAGCTTCAAAGCCTATGGCTACACCTTC.

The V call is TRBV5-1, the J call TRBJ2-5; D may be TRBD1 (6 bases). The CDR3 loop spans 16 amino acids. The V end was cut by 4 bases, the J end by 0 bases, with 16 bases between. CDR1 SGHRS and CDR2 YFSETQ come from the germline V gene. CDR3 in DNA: TGCGCCAGCAGCCCTCAGGGGCTGGGGTACCAAGAGACCCAGTACTTC. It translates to CASSPQGLGYQETQYF.

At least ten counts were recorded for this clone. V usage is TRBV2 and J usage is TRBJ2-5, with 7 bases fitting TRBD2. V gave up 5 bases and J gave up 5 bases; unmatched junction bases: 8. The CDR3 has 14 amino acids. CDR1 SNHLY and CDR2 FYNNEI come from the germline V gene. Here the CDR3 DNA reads TGTGCCAGCAGTCAGCGGGAAGAATGGGAGACCCAGTACTTC. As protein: CASSQREEWETQYF.

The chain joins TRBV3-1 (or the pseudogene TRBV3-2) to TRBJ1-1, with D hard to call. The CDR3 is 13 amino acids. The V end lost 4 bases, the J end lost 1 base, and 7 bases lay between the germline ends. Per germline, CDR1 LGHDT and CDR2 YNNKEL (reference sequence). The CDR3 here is CASSLERNTEAFF. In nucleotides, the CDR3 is TGTGCCAGCAGCCTTGAGAGGAACACTGAAGCTTTCTTT.